Following are 19 T cell receptor beta chains from one sample sequenced in a study of blood T cell repertoires in COVID-19. Generated by immunoSEQ multiplex PCR, the TCRdb table keeps only in-frame clones and is missing some. The sample comprises roughly 150,000 clones, just under 90% of which are singletons, and roughly 9.6% rests with the top ten. The sample was peripheral blood. These receptors came from an elderly woman with acute or convalescent COVID-19.

The chain combines TRBV11-2 with TRBJ1-1; D ambiguous. The CDR3 covers 14 residues. Germline V lookup: CDR1 SGHAT, CDR2 FQNNGV. V was trimmed by 4 bases and J by 1 base, leaving 10 bases between them. As DNA, the CDR3 is TGTGCCAGCAGCTCGACACGTACGAACACTGAAGCTTTCTTT. Amino acid sequence: CASSSTRTNTEAFF. Full variable domain (rest looked up from reference TRBV11-2 and TRBJ1-1): EAGVAQSPRYKIIEKRQSVAFWCNPISGHATLYWYQQILGQGPKLLIQFQNNGVVDDSQLPKDRFSAERLKGVDSTLKIQPAKLEDSAVYLCASSSTRTNTEAFFGQGTRLTVV.

This clone was seen only once. The chain carries TRBV5-4 and TRBJ1-2, with 8 nucleotides matching TRBD1. V shed 7 bases and J 0 bases; nucleotides not matched to a gene: 5. Germline loops: CDR1 SGHNT, CDR2 YYREEE (reference sequence). The CDR3 totals 14 residues. CDR3 coding DNA: TGTGCCAGCTCCCCGACAGGGGCTAACTATGGCTACACCTTC. This encodes CASSPTGANYGYTF. Full variable domain (outside the CDR3, taken from reference TRBV5-4 and TRBJ1-2): ETGVTQSPTHLIKTRGQQVTLRCSSQSGHNTVSWYQQALGQGPQFIFQYYREEENGRGNFPPRFSGLQFPNYSSELNVNALELDDSALYLCASSPTGANYGYTFGSGTRLTVV.

The CDR3 DNA reads TGTGCCAGAAAAACAAAACTTGACAGGGGGCACGATGAAAAACTGTTTTTT. Translated: CARKTKLDRGHDEKLFF. This chain links TRBV5-3 with TRBJ1-4, with TRBD1 identical over 10 bases. TRBV5-3 is an open reading frame whose function is uncertain. The CDR3 contains 17 residues. V lost 6 bases, J lost 6 bases, and 14 bases stayed unmatched.

The genes are TRBV2 and TRBJ1-5, with D unresolved. V dropped 3 bases and J dropped 5 bases, with 8 bases sitting between them. The CDR3 length is 13 residues. Germline CDR1 SNHLY, CDR2 FYNNEI. For the CDR3, the DNA is TGTGCCAGCAGTGAGAGAGGAGATCAGCCCCAGCATTTT. Translation gives CASSERGDQPQHF.

The DNA of the CDR3 is TGTGCCTGGAGTGTGGGCCTGAACACTGAAGCTTTCTTT. Translating gives CAWSVGLNTEAFF. J is TRBJ1-1 and V is TRBV30; D is unresolved. The CDR3 has 13 residues. V was trimmed by 0 bases and J by 0 bases, leaving 5 bases between them. In germline, CDR1 is GTSNPN, CDR2 SVGIG (reference sequence).

This chain uses TRBV5-1 with TRBJ2-5; the match to TRBD1 covers 8 bases. The CDR3 sequence is 16 residues long. Germline V gives CDR1 SGHRS, CDR2 YFSETQ. With V trimmed by 4 bases and J by 5 bases, 13 bases remained unmatched. CDR3 sequence (DNA): TGCGCCAGCAGCGCCGGAGACAGGGGAGGAAGGGAGACCCAGTACTTC. This sequence encodes CASSAGDRGGRETQYF.

The chain recombines TRBV29-1 with TRBJ1-1; 7 positions match TRBD1. The germline CDR1 and CDR2 sequences are SQVTM and ANQGSEA. CDR3 length equals 13 residues. J lost 1 base, V lost 4 bases, and 3 bases had no gene match. CDR3 nucleotides: TGCAGCGTTGTAGGGACAGAGAACACTGAAGCTTTCTTT. This translates into CSVVGTENTEAFF.

V and J are TRBV28 and TRBJ1-2; 8 bases map to TRBD1. The CDR3 is 12 amino acids. V lost 5 bases, J lost 9 bases, and 5 bases stayed unmatched. Germline lookup yields CDR1 MDHEN and CDR2 SYDVKM. The CDR3 is CASSTRQGSYTF. The DNA for the CDR3 is TGTGCCAGCAGTACCCGACAGGGGAGCTACACCTTC.

The chain links TRBV6-2 or TRBV6-3 to TRBJ1-1, with D uncertain. V gave up 5 bases and J gave up 5 bases, with 18 bases separating them. Per germline, CDR1 MNHEY and CDR2 SVGEGT. The CDR3 length is 15 residues. The CDR3 spells CASSRGDARVTEAFF. The CDR3 DNA reads TGTGCCAGCAGTCGCGGAGATGCGAGGGTTACTGAAGCTTTCTTT.

V usage is TRBV6-6 and J usage is TRBJ2-7; 7 bases align to TRBD1. J gave up 4 bases and V 7 bases, and 13 bases lay outside the gene matches. The CDR3 runs to 15 residues. Germline CDR1 reads MNHNY; CDR2 reads SVGAGI (reference sequence). The CDR3 loop reads CASMVDGTAVYEQYF. The CDR3 DNA reads TGTGCCAGCATGGTTGACGGGACAGCAGTTTACGAGCAGTACTTC.

The genes are TRBV30 and TRBJ1-3; D unclear. Trimming stripped 0 bases from V and 3 bases from J, with 12 bases between. In germline, CDR1 is GTSNPN, CDR2 SVGIG (reference sequence). This CDR3 contains 15 residues. The chain's CDR3 is CAWSVSWEVGNTIYF. The CDR3 DNA reads TGTGCCTGGAGTGTGAGCTGGGAGGTTGGAAACACCATATATTTT.

J is TRBJ1-1 and V is TRBV7-2; no definite D call. CDR1 SGHTA and CDR2 FQGNSA come from the germline V gene. CDR3 size: 14 residues. V lost 1 base and J 0 bases, leaving 6 bases between the germline ends. In DNA, the CDR3 is TGTGCCAGCAGCTTAGTGAGATTGAACACTGAAGCTTTCTTT. The encoded protein is CASSLVRLNTEAFF.

The chain carries TRBV19 and TRBJ2-7, with D perhaps matching TRBD1 (5 bases). The V gene lost 5 bases and the J gene lost 0 bases, with 8 bases spanning the gap. The CDR3 has 13 residues. Per germline, CDR1 LNHDA and CDR2 SQIVND (reference sequence). The CDR3 sequence is CASSYDSSYEQYF. The CDR3 DNA reads as TGTGCCAGTAGTTACGACAGCTCCTACGAGCAGTACTTC.

The CDR3 DNA reads as TGTGCCAGCAGGTTCCCGGGACAGGGAACGACTGAAGCTTTCTTT. Its translation: CASRFPGQGTTEAFF. The rearrangement links TRBV6-5 to TRBJ1-1; 9 positions match TRBD1. The CDR3 covers 15 residues. The V gene end was trimmed by 6 bases and the J gene end by 5 bases; junction bases not matched to a gene: 10. Germline V gene sequence: CDR1 MNHEY, CDR2 SVGAGI.

The V and J genes are TRBV3-1 (or the pseudogene TRBV3-2) and TRBJ2-7; 7 bases agree with TRBD1. V lost 5 bases, J lost 0 bases, and 4 bases stayed unmatched. Germline V gene lookup returns CDR1 LGHDT and CDR2 YNNKEL (reference sequence). The CDR3 length is 14 residues. The DNA of the CDR3 is TGTGCCAGCAGCGAACAGGGGTCCTCCTACGAGCAGTACTTC. Translation: CASSEQGSSYEQYF.

The chain joins TRBV27 to TRBJ2-7; a possible D gene is TRBD2 (5 bases). Germline V gene lookup returns CDR1 MNHEY and CDR2 SMNVEV (reference sequence). There are 15 residues in the CDR3. V lost 1 base to trimming and J lost 4 bases, with 14 bases between them. The CDR3 sequence is CASSLWVSGSYEQYF. The CDR3 nucleotides read TGTGCCAGCAGTTTATGGGTAAGCGGTTCATACGAGCAGTACTTC.

The chain recombines TRBV10-3 with TRBJ1-2; 10 positions match TRBD1. CDR1 is ENHRY, CDR2 SYGVKD, per germline. V gave up 0 bases and J gave up 3 bases; unmatched junction bases: 7. This CDR3 is 17 amino acids long. In DNA, the CDR3 is TGTGCCATCAGTGAGTCGATGAAAGGACAGGGGGACTATGGCTACACCTTC. This codes for CAISESMKGQGDYGYTF.

This chain uses TRBV2 with TRBJ1-5; 7 nucleotides line up with TRBD1. In germline, CDR1 is SNHLY, CDR2 FYNNEI. CDR3 length equals 17 residues. V lost 6 bases to trimming and J lost 0 bases; unmatched junction nucleotides: 11. The CDR3 sequence: CASSPRSGGNSNQPQHF. Here the CDR3 DNA reads TGTGCCAGCAGCCCGAGGTCAGGGGGAAATAGCAATCAGCCCCAGCATTTT.

CDR3 residues: CASSQQAGDFTGELFF. The CDR3 DNA follows: TGCGCCAGCAGCCAGCAGGCGGGGGACTTCACCGGGGAGCTGTTTTTT. The J gene is TRBJ2-2, the V gene TRBV4-3, with 7 nucleotides matching TRBD2. The CDR3 totals 16 residues. Trimming cost V 3 bases and J 4 bases; bases outside gene matches: 8. Looked up from germline, CDR1 is LGHNA and CDR2 is YSLEER.